This TCR beta chain was found in a study of blood T cell repertoires in COVID-19. Overall study: The cDNA or gDNA used as material had been derived from T cells, B-cell-depleted T cells, or PBMCs.

This table comes from immunoSEQ multiplex PCR, and its TCRdb copy is limited to in-frame clones, with some not included. The table has about 150,000 clones, around 84% seen once. Specimen: peripheral blood. The source of this sequence is a woman aged 60-75 years with COVID-19, enrolled during active disease.

CDR3 sequence reads: CASRAGDTEAFF. In nucleotides, the CDR3 is TGTGCCAGCAGGGCCGGGGACACTGAAGCTTTCTTT. The rearrangement joins TRBV27 to TRBJ1-1; no definite D call. Per the germline V gene, CDR1 is MNHEY and CDR2 is SMNVEV (reference sequence). The CDR3 contains 12 residues. V lost 6 bases and J lost 3, with 8 bases in between.